This T cell receptor beta chain came from a study of blood T cell repertoires in COVID-19. Across the study: Samples taken during acute and convalescent COVID-19 were collected in the United States, Italy and Spain.

The CDR3 covers 15 residues. Germline V CDR1 and CDR2: MNHEY, SVGAGI. V lost 7 bases and J lost 4; bases outside the gene matches: 10. Per the authors' pipeline: Amplification of reference gene primers provided the estimated nucleated cell counts. This table comes from immunoSEQ multiplex PCR, and its TCRdb copy is limited to in-frame clones, with some not included. Clonal size and the V and J genes are those of that table, whereas D and trimming came from the DNA. The table includes 110,000 or so clones, 84% detected once. This chain links TRBV6-5 with TRBJ1-3; 7 bases are a match to TRBD1. What was sequenced was peripheral blood. The receptor was derived from a woman aged 50 to 60 with acute or convalescent COVID-19. Here the CDR3 reads CASTRYRGTGNTIYF. The CDR3, as DNA: TGTGCCAGCACGCGATACAGGGGAACCGGAAACACCATATATTTT.